The clone carrying this T cell receptor beta chain was recorded many times. Its target is unknown. This sample was taken from a study of tumor-infiltrating lymphocytes in primary liver carcinoma. Study-level information: Subjects consisted of male and female patients aged 30 to 69 years.

Overall study findings and caveats: Blood fell significantly below tumors in its top-250-clone fraction (p = 0.039).

The CDR3 sequence is 14 residues long. CDR1 is MNHNY and CDR2 is SVGAGI in the germline V gene (reference sequence). Trimming cost V 5 bases and J 5 bases; bases outside gene matches: 4. Making TCR beta cDNA involved approximately 0.5 ug total RNA and a constant-region primer. Three nested multiplex PCR rounds, a slightly modified ARM-PCR method, built the TCR beta libraries. The first two PCR rounds used TRBV1-TRBV30 forward primers with a C-beta reverse primer, about 10 cycles each. TCRdb reprocessed the multiplex PCR reads with MiXCR, giving one entry per CDR3 protein. The table lists roughly 91,000 distinct CDR3 sequences, 69% of them singletons, with around 8.8% in the top ten. DNA and RNA were both co-extracted from approximately 20-30 mg of bulk tissue that had not been sorted.

The chain joins TRBV6-6 to TRBJ1-5; TRBD1 matches 9 bases. This receptor was identified in a woman aged 60 to 75 with primary liver carcinoma and hepatitis B virus infection. Sequencing was carried out using liver tumor tissue from sampling region 5. Subset defined: tumor region T5, tumor centre. The CDR3 region has the DNA TGTGCCAGCAGTCCACAGGGGGCTTATCAGCCCCAGCATTTT. This sequence encodes CASSPQGAYQPQHF.